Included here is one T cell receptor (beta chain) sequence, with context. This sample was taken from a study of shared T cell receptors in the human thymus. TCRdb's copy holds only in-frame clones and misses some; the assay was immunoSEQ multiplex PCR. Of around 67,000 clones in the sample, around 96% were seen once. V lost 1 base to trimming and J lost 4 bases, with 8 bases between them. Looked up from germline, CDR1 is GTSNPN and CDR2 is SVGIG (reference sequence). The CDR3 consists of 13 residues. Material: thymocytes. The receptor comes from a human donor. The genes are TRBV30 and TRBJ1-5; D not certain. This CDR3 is CAWSGKENQPQHF. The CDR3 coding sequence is TGTGCCTGGAGTGGGAAGGAAAATCAGCCCCAGCATTTT.